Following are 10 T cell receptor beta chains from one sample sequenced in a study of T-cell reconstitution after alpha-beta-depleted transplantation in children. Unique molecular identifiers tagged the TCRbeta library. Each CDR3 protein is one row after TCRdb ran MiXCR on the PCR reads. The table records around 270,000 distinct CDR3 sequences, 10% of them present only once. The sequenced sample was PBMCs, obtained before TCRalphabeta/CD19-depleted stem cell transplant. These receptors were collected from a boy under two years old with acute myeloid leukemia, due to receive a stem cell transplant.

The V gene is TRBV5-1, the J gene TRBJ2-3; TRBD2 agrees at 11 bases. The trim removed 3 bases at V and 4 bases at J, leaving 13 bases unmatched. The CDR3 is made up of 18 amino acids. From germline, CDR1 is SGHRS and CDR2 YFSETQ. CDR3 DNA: TGCGCCAGCAGCTCTCTAGCGGGGGGCTCCCGGTTCGCAGATACGCAGTATTTT. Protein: CASSSLAGGSRFADTQYF.

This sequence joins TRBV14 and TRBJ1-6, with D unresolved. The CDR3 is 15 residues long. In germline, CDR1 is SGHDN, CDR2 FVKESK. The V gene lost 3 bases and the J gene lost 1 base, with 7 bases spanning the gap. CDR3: CASSQANSYNSPLHF. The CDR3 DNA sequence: TGTGCCAGCAGCCAGGCAAATTCCTATAATTCACCCCTCCACTTT.

The CDR3 protein is CASSRTSWGQTQYF. For the CDR3, the DNA is TGTGCCAGCAGCCGGACTAGCTGGGGCCAGACCCAGTACTTC. The chain couples TRBV13 to TRBJ2-5; TRBD2 aligns across 8 bases. The germline CDR1 and CDR2 sequences are PRHDT and FYEKMQ (reference sequence). V shed 5 bases, J shed 6 bases, and the junction held 8 bases outside the gene matches. The CDR3 loop spans 14 amino acids.

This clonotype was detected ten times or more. For the CDR3, the DNA is TGTGCCAGCAGCCCTAGACTAGCGTACACAGATACGCAGTATTTT. Translating gives CASSPRLAYTDTQYF. The rearrangement links TRBV7-2 to TRBJ2-3; TRBD2 aligns across 8 bases. Trimming took 5 bases from V and 2 from J; bases not matched to a gene: 6. The CDR3 consists of 15 residues. Germline V gene data show CDR1 as SGHTA and CDR2 as FQGNSA.

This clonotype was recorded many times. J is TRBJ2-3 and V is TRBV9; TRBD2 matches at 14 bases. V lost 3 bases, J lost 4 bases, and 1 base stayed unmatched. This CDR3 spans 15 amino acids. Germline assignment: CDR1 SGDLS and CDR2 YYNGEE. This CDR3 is CASSATSGRADTQYF. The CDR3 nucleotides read TGTGCCAGCAGCGCGACTAGCGGGAGGGCAGATACGCAGTATTTT.

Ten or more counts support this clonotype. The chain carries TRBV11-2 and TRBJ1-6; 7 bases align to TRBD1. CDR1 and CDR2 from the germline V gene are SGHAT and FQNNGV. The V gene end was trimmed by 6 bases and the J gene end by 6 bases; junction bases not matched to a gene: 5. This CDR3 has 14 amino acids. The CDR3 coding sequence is TGTGCCAGCAGACCCGGGACAGCTAATTCACCCCTCCACTTT. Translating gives CASRPGTANSPLHF.

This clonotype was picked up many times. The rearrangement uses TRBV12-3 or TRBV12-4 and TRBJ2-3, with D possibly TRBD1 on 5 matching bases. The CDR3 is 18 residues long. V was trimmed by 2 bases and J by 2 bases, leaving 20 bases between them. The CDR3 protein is CASSLKYRGTTHTDTQYF. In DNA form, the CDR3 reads TGTGCCAGCAGTTTAAAATATAGGGGCACTACTCACACAGATACGCAGTATTTT.

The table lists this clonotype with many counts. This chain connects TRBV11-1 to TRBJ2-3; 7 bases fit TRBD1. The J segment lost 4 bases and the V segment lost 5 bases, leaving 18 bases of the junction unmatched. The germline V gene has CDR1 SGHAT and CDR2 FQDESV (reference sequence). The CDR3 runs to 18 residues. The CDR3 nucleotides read TGTGCCAGCAGCCCTTTCGCCGGGACAGTTCCTAGGTCAGATACGCAGTATTTT. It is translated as CASSPFAGTVPRSDTQYF. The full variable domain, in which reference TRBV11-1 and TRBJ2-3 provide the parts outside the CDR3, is EAEVAQSPRYKITEKSQAVAFWCDPISGHATLYWYRQILGQGPELLVQFQDESVVDDSQLPKDRFSAERLKGVDSTLKIQPAELGDSAMYLCASSPFAGTVPRSDTQYFGPGTRLTVL.

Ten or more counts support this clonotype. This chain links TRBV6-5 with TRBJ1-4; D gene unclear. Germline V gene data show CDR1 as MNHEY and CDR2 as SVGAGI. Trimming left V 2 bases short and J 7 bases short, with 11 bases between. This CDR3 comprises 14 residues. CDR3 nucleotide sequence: TGTGCCAGCAGTTACGGCGGGAGACCTGAAAAACTGTTTTTT. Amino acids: CASSYGGRPEKLFF.

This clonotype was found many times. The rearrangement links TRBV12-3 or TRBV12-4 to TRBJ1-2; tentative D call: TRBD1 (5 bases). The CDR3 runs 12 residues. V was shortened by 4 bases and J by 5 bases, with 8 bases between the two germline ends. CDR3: CASSWTSYGYTF. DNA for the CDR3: TGTGCCAGCAGTTGGACATCATATGGCTACACCTTC.